A selection of T cell receptor beta chains follows, all from one sample in a study of identical twins. One entry per CDR3 protein, called by TCRdb with MiXCR from the 5' RACE reads. The data hold more than 650,000 distinct CDR3 sequences, with approximately 6% observed a single time. Material: naive T cells sorted from blood. These receptor sequences come from a man aged 18 to 30 in good health. CDR3s include the opening cysteine and the closing phenylalanine or tryptophan. Fields, in order: J gene, V gene, D gene, CDR3 protein. D genes are given only for firm matches.

>TRBJ1-4|TRBV2|TRBD1
CASSGLGDRGNEKLFF
>TRBJ2-3|TRBV13|NA
CASSLGPKRGTTDTQYF
>TRBJ2-5|TRBV12-3/TRBV12-4|TRBD1
CASRPQRQGDQETQYF
>TRBJ2-2|TRBV7-2|NA
CASSSRGRTDTGELFF
>TRBJ2-1|TRBV29-1|NA
CSVQGRAYNEQFF
>TRBJ2-4|TRBV5-5|TRBD2
CASSTTSGENIQYF
>TRBJ2-6|TRBV6-1|NA
CASTLRGTGANVLTF
>TRBJ2-5|TRBV29-1|NA
CSVARETQYF
>TRBJ1-4|TRBV9|NA
CASSVSPGASTRANEKLFF
>TRBJ2-7|TRBV27|TRBD2
CASSWTSGNYEQYF
>TRBJ2-5|TRBV12-3/TRBV12-4|NA
CASSSGGGYETQYF
>TRBJ2-7|TRBV4-2|TRBD2
CASSRGLAGDYEQYF
>TRBJ2-1|TRBV11-3|NA
CASSLEPSKQFF
>TRBJ2-3|TRBV6-2/TRBV6-3|TRBD2
CASSGLAGSLGGTDTQYF
>TRBJ2-3|TRBV7-2|NA
CASSFGGPTDTQYF
>TRBJ2-7|TRBV29-1|TRBD2
CSANSGRGYEQYF
>TRBJ2-7|TRBV29-1|NA
CSFQATHYEQYF
>TRBJ1-4|TRBV9|NA
CASSVRVTNEKLFF
>TRBJ2-5|TRBV27|TRBD1
CASSPILALGTGKQETQYF
>TRBJ1-1|TRBV5-6|NA
CASSRRGRRGENTEAFF
>TRBJ2-7|TRBV7-9|TRBD2
CASSASLAGGPYEQYF
>TRBJ1-5|TRBV12-3/TRBV12-4|NA
CASSLTGGARQPQHF
>TRBJ1-5|TRBV6-6|TRBD1
CASREQGQPQHF
>TRBJ2-6|TRBV12-3/TRBV12-4|NA
CASSLNRASGANVLTF
>TRBJ2-5|TRBV6-5|NA
CASSYGAGGLETQYF
>TRBJ2-5|TRBV29-1|TRBD1
CSVGAGGEETQYF
>TRBJ1-2|TRBV7-9|NA
CASSNLVRTYGYTF
>TRBJ2-4|TRBV6-5|TRBD1
CASSYSGQGTKNIQYF
>TRBJ2-1|TRBV5-1|TRBD1
CASSFRTGVNEQFF
>TRBJ2-7|TRBV11-2|TRBD1
CASSPSRDRVREQYF
>TRBJ2-2|TRBV7-9|NA
CASSLDPRVNTGELFF
>TRBJ1-1|TRBV10-3|NA
CAISDRVNTEAFF
>TRBJ1-2|TRBV10-3|TRBD1
CAIRGTGTNYGYTF
>TRBJ2-7|TRBV28|NA
CASSWGRGSYEQYF
>TRBJ2-1|TRBV29-1|NA
CSVEKPGRFF
>TRBJ2-1|TRBV5-1|NA
CASSLDSYNEQFF
>TRBJ2-3|TRBV10-3|NA
CAICGLVTDTQYF
>TRBJ1-1|TRBV5-1|NA
CASSLERMNTEAFF
>TRBJ2-1|TRBV6-2/TRBV6-3|TRBD1
CASSYRGTDLLDEQFF
>TRBJ2-1|TRBV4-2|TRBD2
CASSRGLAGGHLYNEQFF
>TRBJ2-2|TRBV7-9|TRBD1
CASSPDRVSGELFF
>TRBJ2-1|TRBV24-1|TRBD2
CATRGAGGPNEQFF
>TRBJ2-1|TRBV20-1|TRBD2
CSALPLAGPYNEQFF
>TRBJ1-5|TRBV6-2/TRBV6-3|NA
CASSYSRAQELNQPQHF
>TRBJ2-3|TRBV5-4|NA
CASSPTGPGGTDTQYF
>TRBJ2-2|TRBV12-3/TRBV12-4|TRBD1
CASTTSGGTGELFF
>TRBJ2-1|TRBV7-9|NA
CASSSTAGQTAYNEQFF